The clone carrying this T cell receptor (beta chain) was detected only a few times. Its antigen is unidentified. This entry belongs to a study of CD8 T cells in ankylosing spondylitis. The study, taken as a whole, reports: Characteristic, it appeared, of ankylosing spondylitis blood was a TCR beta motif of about eight highly homologous variants.

Using its own MiXCR run on the 5' RACE reads, TCRdb lists one record per CDR3 protein. The sample has around 890,000 distinct CDR3 sequences, approximately 12% seen once; the top ten hold approximately 0.46%. CDR1 is KGHDR, CDR2 SFDVKD, per germline. The CDR3 is made up of 15 amino acids. V was cut by 5 bases and J by 0 bases, with 9 bases left in between. Sequenced material: blood, either unsorted or a sorted T cell fraction (not recorded which). This TCR was sampled from a male donor with ankylosing spondylitis. The chain uses TRBV24-1 and TRBJ2-2; D is unclear. CDR3 nucleotide sequence: TGTGCCACCAGTGGGGATACAGCGAACACCGGGGAGCTGTTTTTT. It specifies CATSGDTANTGELFF.